This TCR beta chain is drawn from a study of OX40 agonist ivuxolimab in advanced cancers. Study at large: It was ivuxolimab, an agonistic anti-OX40 (CD134) antibody, that patients were treated with. Regarding the study as a whole: Nonresponders, in some cases, also had low normalized T-cell clonal expansion. Doses of 0.1 to 3.0 mg/kg were accompanied by clonal expansion of CD4+ and CD8+ blood T cells by week 6.

In its sample, this clone was seen a few times. What it binds is unknown. Measured with immunoSEQ multiplex PCR; TCRdb has only the in-frame clones, and not every one. The sample yields 100,000 or so clones, approximately 91% seen once. Here the sequenced sample was CD4+ or CD8+ T cells sorted from blood, taken in a trial of the OX40 agonist ivuxolimab. The sequence was collected from an adult with an advanced solid tumor such as melanoma, head and neck, liver or kidney cancer.

CDR3 nucleotides: TGTGCCAGCAGCGTAGGGTTTCACGAGCAGTACTTC. Translating gives CASSVGFHEQYF. The rearrangement uses TRBV9 and TRBJ2-7; D is ambiguous. Trimming cost V 0 bases and J 5 bases, with 6 bases left between them. This CDR3 is 12 amino acids long. Looked up from germline, CDR1 is SGDLS and CDR2 is YYNGEE.